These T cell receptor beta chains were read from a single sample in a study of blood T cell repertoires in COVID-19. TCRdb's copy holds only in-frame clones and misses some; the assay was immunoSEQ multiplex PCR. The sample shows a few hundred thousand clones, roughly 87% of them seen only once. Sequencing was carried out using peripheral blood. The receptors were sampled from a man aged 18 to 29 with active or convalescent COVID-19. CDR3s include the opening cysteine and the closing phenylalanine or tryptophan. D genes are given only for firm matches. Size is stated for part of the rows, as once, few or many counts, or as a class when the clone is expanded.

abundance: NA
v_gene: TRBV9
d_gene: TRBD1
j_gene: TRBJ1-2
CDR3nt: TGTGCCAGCAGCGTAGACGGGACAGGGTGGGAAAACTATGGCTACACCTTC
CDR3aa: CASSVDGTGWENYGYTF

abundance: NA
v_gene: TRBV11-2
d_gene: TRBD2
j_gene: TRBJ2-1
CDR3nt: TGTGCCAGCAGCTTAGAGCTAGCGGAATACAATGAGCAGTTCTTC
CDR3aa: CASSLELAEYNEQFF

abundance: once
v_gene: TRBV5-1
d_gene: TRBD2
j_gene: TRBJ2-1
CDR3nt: TGCGCCAGCAGCCCAATTCTACTAGCGGGCCGTCTTCCGATACCTTACAATGAGCAGTTCTTC
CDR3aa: CASSPILLAGRLPIPYNEQFF

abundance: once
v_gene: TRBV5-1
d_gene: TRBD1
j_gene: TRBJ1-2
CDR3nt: TGCGCCAGCAGCGTAGGACAGGGGGCGCGGGGCTATGGCTACACCTTC
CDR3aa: CASSVGQGARGYGYTF

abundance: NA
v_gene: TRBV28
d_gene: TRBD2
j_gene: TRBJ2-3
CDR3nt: TGTGCCAGCGGGACTAGCGGGAGGACAGATACGCAGTATTTT
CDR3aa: CASGTSGRTDTQYF

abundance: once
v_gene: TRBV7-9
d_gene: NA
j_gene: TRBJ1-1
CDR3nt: TGTGCCAGCAGCTTAGGGAAAAAGACAGGCATGATCTTT
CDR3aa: CASSLGKKTGMIF

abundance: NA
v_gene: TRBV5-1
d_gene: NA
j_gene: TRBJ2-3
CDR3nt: TGCGCCAGCAGCTTGGCCCACGCCGAGCGGGGCACAGATACGCAGTATTTT
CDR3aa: CASSLAHAERGTDTQYF

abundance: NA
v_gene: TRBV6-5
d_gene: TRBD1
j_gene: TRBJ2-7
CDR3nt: TGTGCCAGCAGTTACCCAGGGGGCTCCTACGAGCAGTACTTC
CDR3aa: CASSYPGGSYEQYF

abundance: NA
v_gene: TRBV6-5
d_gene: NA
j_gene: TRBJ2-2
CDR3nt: TGTGCCAGCAGTTACTACGCGGCCGGGGAGCTGTTTTTT
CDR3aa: CASSYYAAGELFF

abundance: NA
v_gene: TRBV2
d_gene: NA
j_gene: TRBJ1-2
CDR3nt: TGTGCCAGCAGTACAGGGTTTATCTATGGCTACACCTTC
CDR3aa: CASSTGFIYGYTF

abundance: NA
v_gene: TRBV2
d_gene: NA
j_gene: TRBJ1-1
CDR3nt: TGTGCCAGCAGTGAACGCCTAATGAACACTGAAGCTTTCTTT
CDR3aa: CASSERLMNTEAFF